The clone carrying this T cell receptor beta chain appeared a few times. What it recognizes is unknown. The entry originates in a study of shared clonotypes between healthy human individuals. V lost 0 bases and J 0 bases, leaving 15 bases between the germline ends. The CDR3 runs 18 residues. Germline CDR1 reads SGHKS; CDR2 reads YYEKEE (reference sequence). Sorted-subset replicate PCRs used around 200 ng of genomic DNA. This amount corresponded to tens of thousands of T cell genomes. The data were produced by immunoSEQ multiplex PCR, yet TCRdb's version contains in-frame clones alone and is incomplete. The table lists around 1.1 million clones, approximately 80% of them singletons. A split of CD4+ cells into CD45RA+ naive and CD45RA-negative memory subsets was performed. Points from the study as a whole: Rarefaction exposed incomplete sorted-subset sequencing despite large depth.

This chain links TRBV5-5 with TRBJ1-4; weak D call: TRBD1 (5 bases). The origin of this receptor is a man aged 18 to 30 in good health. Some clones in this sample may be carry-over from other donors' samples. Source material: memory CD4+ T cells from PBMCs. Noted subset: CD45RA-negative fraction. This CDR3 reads CASSLGGVRDPTNEKLFF. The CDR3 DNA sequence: TGTGCCAGCAGCTTGGGTGGGGTCAGGGATCCAACTAATGAAAAACTGTTTTTT.